The 7 T cell receptor beta chains presented below share a single source sample, sequenced in a study of T cells in Graves' hyperthyroidism and ophthalmopathy. Authors of the study amplified TCR beta CDR3 regions from RNA transcripts. TCR CDR3 regions were first amplified by RT-PCR with HTBI primers. MiXCR, applied by TCRdb to the multiplex PCR reads, yields one record per CDR3 protein. This repertoire shows about 590,000 distinct CDR3 sequences, around 14% found once; its top ten account for about 7%. The sample comprised blood. Receptor source: a woman aged 25 to 39 with Graves' hyperthyroidism.

This rearrangement joins TRBV27 to TRBJ2-1; TRBD2 agrees at 7 bases. CDR1 and CDR2 from the germline V gene are MNHEY and SMNVEV (reference sequence). The V segment lost 1 base and the J segment 9 bases; nucleotides outside the gene matches: 9. CDR3 length: 15 residues. The CDR3 region has the DNA TGTGCCAGCAGTTTATTTGGGGGAGGGCCTGGTGAGCAGTTCTTC. Residues: CASSLFGGGPGEQFF.

Many counts were recorded for this clonotype. The J gene is TRBJ2-7, the V gene TRBV5-1, with a possible D match to TRBD1 (5 bases). Looked up from germline, CDR1 is SGHRS and CDR2 is YFSETQ. The length of the CDR3 is 14 residues. The V end was cut by 4 bases, the J end by 5 bases, with 16 bases between. The DNA for the CDR3 is TGCGCCAGCAGCCCGCCGGCAGGGTTGCACGAGCAGTACTTC. This translates into CASSPPAGLHEQYF.

The chain recombines TRBV5-6 with TRBJ1-2, with D possibly being TRBD1 (5 bases). Germline CDR1 and CDR2: SGHDT and YYEEEE. Trimming stripped 4 bases from V and 11 bases from J, with 12 bases between. The CDR3 loop spans 11 amino acids. The CDR3 region has the DNA TGTGCCAGCAGCATTGGCGGGGGGTACACCTTC. This translates into CASSIGGGYTF.

The chain has TRBV4-1 and TRBJ2-7; 8 nucleotides line up with TRBD2. This CDR3 contains 15 residues. CDR1 is MGHRA and CDR2 is YSYEKL in the germline V gene. V trimming: 6 bases; J trimming: 5 bases; junction bases outside the gene matches: 12. The CDR3: CASSLIAGTSNEQYF. The CDR3, as DNA: TGCGCCAGCAGTCTTATAGCCGGGACTAGTAACGAGCAGTACTTC.

V gene TRBV3-1 combines with J gene TRBJ1-2, with 11 bases identical to TRBD1. This CDR3 spans 15 amino acids. Germline V gene data show CDR1 as LGHDT and CDR2 as YNNKEL (reference sequence). V trimming: 2 bases; J trimming: 7 bases; junction bases outside the gene matches: 6. CDR3 nucleotides: TGTGCCAGCAGCCAACGGACAGGGGGCGATTCTGGCTACACCTTC. It specifies CASSQRTGGDSGYTF. Looking up the rest from reference TRBV3-1 and TRBJ1-2 gives the full variable domain: DTAVSQTPKYLVTQMGNDKSIKCEQNLGHDTMYWYKQDSKKFLKIMFSYNNKELIINETVPNRFSPKSPDKAHLNLHINSLELGDSAVYFCASSQRTGGDSGYTFGSGTRLTVV.

The sample holds a few counts of this clonotype. V usage is TRBV14 and J usage is TRBJ2-5; D is unclear. The V end lost 3 bases, the J end lost 2 bases, and 19 bases lay between the germline ends. From germline, CDR1 is SGHDN and CDR2 FVKESK. The CDR3 loop spans 17 amino acids. CDR3 region: CASSHDSWGILQETQYF. The CDR3 coding sequence is TGTGCCAGCAGCCACGACTCCTGGGGAATTTTACAAGAGACCCAGTACTTC.

V and J are TRBV6-1 and TRBJ1-2, with a weak D call TRBD1 (6 bases). V was cut by 7 bases and J by 3 bases, with 12 bases left in between. CDR1 MNHNS and CDR2 SASEGT come from the germline V gene. The CDR3 has 13 residues. CDR3: CASNRARDYGYTF. The CDR3 DNA reads as TGTGCCAGCAACAGGGCTCGGGACTATGGCTACACCTTC.